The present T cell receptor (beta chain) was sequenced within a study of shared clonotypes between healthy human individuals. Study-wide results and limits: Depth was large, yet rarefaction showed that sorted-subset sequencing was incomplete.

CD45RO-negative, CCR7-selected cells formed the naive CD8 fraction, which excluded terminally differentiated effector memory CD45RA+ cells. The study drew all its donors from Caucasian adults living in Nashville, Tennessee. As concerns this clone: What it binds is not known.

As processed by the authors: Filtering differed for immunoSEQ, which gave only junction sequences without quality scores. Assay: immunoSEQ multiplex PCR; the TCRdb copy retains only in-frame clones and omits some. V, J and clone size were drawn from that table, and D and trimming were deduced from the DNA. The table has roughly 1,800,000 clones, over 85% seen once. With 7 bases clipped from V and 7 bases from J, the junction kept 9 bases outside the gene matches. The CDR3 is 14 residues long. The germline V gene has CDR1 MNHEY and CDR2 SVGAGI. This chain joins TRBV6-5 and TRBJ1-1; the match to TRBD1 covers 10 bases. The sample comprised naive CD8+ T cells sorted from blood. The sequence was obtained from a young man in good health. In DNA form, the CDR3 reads TGTGCCAGCACCCTGGGACAGGGGTACGATGAAGCTTTCTTT. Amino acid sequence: CASTLGQGYDEAFF.